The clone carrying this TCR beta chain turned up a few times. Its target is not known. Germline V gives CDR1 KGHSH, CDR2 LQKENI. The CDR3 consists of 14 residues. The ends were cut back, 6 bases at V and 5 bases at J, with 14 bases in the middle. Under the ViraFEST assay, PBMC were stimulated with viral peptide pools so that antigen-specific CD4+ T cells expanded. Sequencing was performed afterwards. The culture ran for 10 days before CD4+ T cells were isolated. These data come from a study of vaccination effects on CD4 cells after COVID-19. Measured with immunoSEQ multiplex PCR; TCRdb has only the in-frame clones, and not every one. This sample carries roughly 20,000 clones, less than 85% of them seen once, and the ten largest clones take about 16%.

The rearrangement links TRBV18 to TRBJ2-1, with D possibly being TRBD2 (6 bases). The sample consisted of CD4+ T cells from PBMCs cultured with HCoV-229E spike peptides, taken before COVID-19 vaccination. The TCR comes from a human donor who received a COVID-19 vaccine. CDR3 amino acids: CASSFPGGNNEQFF. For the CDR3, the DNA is TGTGCCAGCTCCTTCCCCGGCGGGAACAATGAGCAGTTCTTC.